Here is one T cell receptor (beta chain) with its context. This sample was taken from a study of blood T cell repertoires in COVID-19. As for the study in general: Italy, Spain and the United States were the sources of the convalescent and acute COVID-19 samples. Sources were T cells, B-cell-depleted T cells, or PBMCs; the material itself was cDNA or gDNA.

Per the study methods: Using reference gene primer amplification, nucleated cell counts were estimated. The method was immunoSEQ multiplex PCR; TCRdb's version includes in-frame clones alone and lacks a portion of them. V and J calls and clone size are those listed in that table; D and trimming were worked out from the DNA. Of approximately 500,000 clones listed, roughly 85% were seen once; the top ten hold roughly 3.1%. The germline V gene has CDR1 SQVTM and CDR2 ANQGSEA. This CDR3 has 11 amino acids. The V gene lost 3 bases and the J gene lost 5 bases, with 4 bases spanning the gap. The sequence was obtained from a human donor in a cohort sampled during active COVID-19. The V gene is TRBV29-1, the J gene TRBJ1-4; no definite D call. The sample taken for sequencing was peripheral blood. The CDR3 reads CSVELNEKLFF. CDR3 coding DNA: TGCAGCGTTGAGTTAAATGAAAAACTGTTTTTT.